The clone carrying this T cell receptor beta chain occurred many times. This entry belongs to a study of molecular identifiers for immune sequencing clone quantification. MiXCR, run by TCRdb on the PCR reads, gives a single entry per CDR3 protein. This table holds about 640,000 distinct CDR3 sequences, just under 20% found once. The CDR3 is 14 amino acids. The germline gives CDR1 MDHEN, CDR2 SYDVKM. V shed 3 bases and J shed 7 bases, with 15 bases lying between them. Naive CD8 T cells underwent sorting with the CD8+CD4-CCR7+CD45RA+ definition. This chain uses TRBV28 with TRBJ1-1, with D tentatively TRBD1 (6 bases). Sequencing input: naive CD8+ T cells from blood, with Jurkat cell RNA spiked in. Subset here: FACS-sorted CD8+CD4-CCR7+CD45RA+ naive T cells. The clonotype comes from a human donor in good health. Some libraries in this study had Jurkat cell RNA spiked in. Written as DNA, the CDR3 is TGTGCCAGCAGTTTTCGGGGGACAAGGCGTGAAGCTTTCTTT. It yields the protein CASSFRGTRREAFF.